This entry lists 21 T cell receptor beta chains sequenced from one sample in a study of blood T cell repertoires in COVID-19. This table comes from immunoSEQ multiplex PCR, and its TCRdb copy is limited to in-frame clones, with some not included. The sample includes about 180,000 clones, roughly four fifths of them seen just once. What was sequenced was peripheral blood. Receptor source: a woman aged 65 to 85 with COVID-19, enrolled during active disease.

The chain recombines TRBV18 with TRBJ2-3; 9 bases are shared with TRBD2. With 5 bases clipped from V and 6 bases from J, the junction kept 6 bases outside the gene matches. Per germline, CDR1 KGHSH and CDR2 LQKENI. This CDR3 has 14 amino acids. CDR3 residues: CASSAGGPRDTQYF. CDR3 bases: TGTGCCAGCTCAGCGGGAGGGCCCCGGGATACGCAGTATTTT. Based on the CDR3 plus reference TRBV18 and TRBJ2-3, the full variable domain is NAGVMQNPRHLVRRRGQEARLRCSPMKGHSHVYWYRQLPEEGLKFMVYLQKENIIDESGMPKERFSAEFPKEGPSILRIQQVVRGDSAAYFCASSAGGPRDTQYFGPGTRLTVL.

V and J are TRBV6-5 and TRBJ1-2; no reliable D call. The V and J ends lost 11 bases and 4 bases respectively, with 14 bases between them. The CDR3 extends over 12 amino acids. Germline CDR1 MNHEY, CDR2 SVGAGI. The CDR3 loop reads CASSSPGYGYTF. For the CDR3, the DNA is TGTGCCTCCAGTTCCCCGGGCTATGGCTACACCTTC.

V and J are TRBV7-2 and TRBJ2-1, with 7 positions matching TRBD2. The CDR3 runs 18 residues. CDR1 and CDR2 (germline): SGHTA, FQGNSA. Losses at the gene ends were 5 bases for V and 5 bases for J; bases not matched to a gene: 18. In DNA form, the CDR3 reads TGTGCCAGCAGCCGCGGAGGACTAGTCTCCGCCTTACACAATGAGCAGTTCTTC. Translation gives CASSRGGLVSALHNEQFF. Full variable domain (outside the CDR3, taken from reference TRBV7-2 and TRBJ2-1): GAGVSQSPSNKVTEKGKDVELRCDPISGHTALYWYRQSLGQGLEFLIYFQGNSAPDKSGLPSDRFSAERTGGSVSTLTIQRTQQEDSAVYLCASSRGGLVSALHNEQFFGPGTRLTVL.

The CDR3 spells CASSEEAGWRDTQYF. The CDR3 DNA follows: TGTGCCAGCAGTGAAGAGGCGGGATGGCGAGATACGCAGTATTTT. This sequence joins TRBV6-1 and TRBJ2-3, with a tentative D call TRBD2 (6 bases). The CDR3 has 15 residues. The germline CDR1 and CDR2 sequences are MNHNS and SASEGT. Trimming pared 1 base from V and 5 bases from J, leaving 13 bases between.

V usage is TRBV29-1 and J usage is TRBJ1-1; 7 bases are shared with TRBD1. V was clipped by 8 bases and J by 0 bases; unmatched bases: 9. The CDR3 has 14 residues. Germline CDR1 SQVTM, CDR2 ANQGSEA. For the CDR3, the DNA is TGCAGCATTCACAGGGGCGCGGTGAACACTGAAGCTTTCTTT. Amino acid sequence: CSIHRGAVNTEAFF.

This sequence joins TRBV9 and TRBJ1-3; D possibly corresponds to TRBD1 (6 bases). The germline V and J ends were trimmed by 7 bases and 5 bases, with 16 bases remaining between them. This CDR3 contains 14 residues. Per germline, CDR1 SGDLS and CDR2 YYNGEE. The CDR3 nucleotides read TGTGCCAGCGGGGGTGGCCAGGGGCGAAACACCATATATTTT. Translated, it gives CASGGGQGRNTIYF.

The chain carries TRBV5-1 and TRBJ2-7; TRBD2 agrees at 7 bases. V was clipped by 4 bases and J by 2 bases; unmatched bases: 3. Germline CDR1 reads SGHRS; CDR2 reads YFSETQ. This CDR3 comprises 13 residues. CDR3 bases: TGCGCCAGCAGCGGAGGACTAGCCTACGAGCAGTACTTC. This codes for CASSGGLAYEQYF.

This chain connects TRBV5-1 to TRBJ2-1, with 9 bases identical to TRBD1. The germline V gene encodes CDR1 SGHRS and CDR2 YFSETQ. V lost 4 bases to trimming and J lost 7 bases; unmatched junction nucleotides: 9. This CDR3 is 15 amino acids long. Written as DNA, the CDR3 is TGCGCCAGCAGCATGATGGGACAGGGAAGGAATGAGCAGTTCTTC. It encodes CASSMMGQGRNEQFF.

This chain joins TRBV9 and TRBJ2-3; 9 bases agree with TRBD2. The CDR3 runs 16 residues. The junction had 7 bases not matched to a gene; V was cut back by 5 bases and J by 0 bases. Germline CDR1 and CDR2: SGDLS and YYNGEE. CDR3 amino acids: CASRGEREDSTDTQYF. The CDR3 DNA reads as TGTGCCAGCAGGGGTGAGCGGGAGGATAGCACAGATACGCAGTATTTT.

This chain joins TRBV9 and TRBJ2-5; TRBD2 agrees at 13 bases. Germline V gene lookup returns CDR1 SGDLS and CDR2 YYNGEE. V was pared by 4 bases and J by 4 bases, with 7 bases of the junction left unmatched. The CDR3 has 16 amino acids. Here the CDR3 DNA reads TGTGCCAGCAGCCCGAGAACTAGCGGGAGGGGAGAGACCCAGTACTTC. Amino acid sequence: CASSPRTSGRGETQYF.

This clone has only a few counts. The chain employs TRBV27 and TRBJ1-6, with 7 nucleotides matching TRBD1. Germline lookup yields CDR1 MNHEY and CDR2 SMNVEV (reference sequence). This CDR3 region has 17 residues. The V segment lost 1 base and the J segment 3 bases; nucleotides outside the gene matches: 6. The CDR3 nucleotides are TGTGCCAGCAGTTTATATGGACAGGAGCTCTATAATTCACCCCTCCACTTT. Its translation: CASSLYGQELYNSPLHF.

The rearrangement links TRBV18 to TRBJ2-1; the match to TRBD2 covers 8 bases. Germline trimming cut 4 bases from V and 8 bases from J; bases unmatched to any gene: 10. The CDR3 has 15 residues. Germline values: CDR1 KGHSH, CDR2 LQKENI. This CDR3 is CASSLLAGLGDEQFF. CDR3 nucleotide sequence: TGTGCCAGCTCACTCTTAGCGGGACTAGGGGATGAGCAGTTCTTC.

Of note for this clone: Mismatch with germline at one junction end may stem from a read error. The chain couples TRBV11-3 to TRBJ2-5; D is possibly TRBD1 (7 bases). In germline, CDR1 is SGHNT, CDR2 YENEEA. The CDR3 contains 15 residues. The CDR3 loop reads CASSSGGTDQETQYF. In nucleotides, the CDR3 is TGCGCCAGCAGCTCTGGGGGGACAGACCAAGAGACCCAGTACTTC.

The V and J genes are TRBV28 and TRBJ2-5; TRBD2 aligns across 14 bases. The length of the CDR3 is 18 residues. Germline lookup yields CDR1 MDHEN and CDR2 SYDVKM. V trimming: 4 bases; J trimming: 4 bases; junction bases outside the gene matches: 11. The CDR3 spells CASSSPGTSGSRRETQYF. Here the CDR3 DNA reads TGTGCCAGCAGTTCCCCCGGGACTAGCGGGAGTCGGCGAGAGACCCAGTACTTC.

V and J are TRBV6-5 and TRBJ2-2, with D possibly being TRBD2 (5 bases). The germline gives CDR1 MNHEY, CDR2 SVGAGI. This CDR3 spans 16 amino acids. Deletions cut 2 bases from V and 2 bases from J, with 12 bases between. The chain's CDR3 is CASSYSRLSNTGELFF. CDR3 coding DNA: TGTGCCAGCAGTTACAGTCGACTATCCAACACCGGGGAGCTGTTTTTT.

The rearrangement links TRBV7-2 to TRBJ1-1, with D possibly being TRBD1 (6 bases). This CDR3 region has 14 residues. Per the germline V gene, CDR1 is SGHTA and CDR2 is FQGNSA. Between the trimmed V and J ends, which lost 4 bases and 11 bases, there was a span of 20 bases. CDR3 bases: TGTGCCAGCAGCTCCCCTCCCGTGGGGGCAGGGGCTTTCTTT. Translation: CASSSPPVGAGAFF. Supplemented by reference TRBV7-2 and TRBJ1-1, the full variable domain reads GAGVSQSPSNKVTEKGKDVELRCDPISGHTALYWYRQSLGQGLEFLIYFQGNSAPDKSGLPSDRFSAERTGGSVSTLTIQRTQQEDSAVYLCASSSPPVGAGAFFGQGTRLTVV.

With respect to this clone: A read error may account for a junction end that differs from germline. The chain is built from TRBV28 and TRBJ2-7; a possible D gene is TRBD2 (7 bases). The CDR3 runs to 12 residues. Germline assignment: CDR1 MDHEN and CDR2 SYDVKM. CDR3 loop: CASSLLGGQANF. The DNA for the CDR3 is TGTGCCAGCAGTTTATTGGGGGGGCAGGCGAACTTC.

The chain carries TRBV24-1 and TRBJ2-1; 9 nucleotides agree with TRBD2. The CDR3 sequence is 18 residues long. The germline V gene encodes CDR1 KGHDR and CDR2 SFDVKD. The J segment lost 1 base and the V segment lost 2 bases, leaving 8 bases of the junction unmatched. The chain's CDR3 is CATSDSGLASGSYNEQFF. The DNA for the CDR3 is TGTGCCACCAGTGATTCGGGACTAGCCTCTGGGTCCTACAATGAGCAGTTCTTC.

The chain has TRBV7-9 and TRBJ2-2, with 13 bases aligning to TRBD2. The CDR3 length is 16 residues. Looked up from germline, CDR1 is SEHNR and CDR2 is FQNEAQ (reference sequence). J lost 6 bases, V lost 5 bases, and 6 bases had no gene match. The CDR3 loop is CASSTSLAGGPGELFF. Here the CDR3 DNA reads TGTGCCAGCAGCACCTCACTAGCGGGAGGGCCCGGGGAGCTGTTTTTT.

This clone was observed a few times. The chain has TRBV10-1 and TRBJ1-1, with 7 bases aligning to TRBD1. The CDR3 runs 14 residues. Germline trimming cut 3 bases from V and 5 bases from J; bases unmatched to any gene: 6. Germline-derived CDR1 and CDR2 are WNHNN and SYGVQD (reference sequence). For the CDR3, the DNA is TGCGCCAGCAGTGAAAGTTCCAGGGGGACTGAAGCTTTCTTT. Translating gives CASSESSRGTEAFF.

The rearrangement links TRBV5-8 to TRBJ1-2; D not certain. Trimming took off 4 bases at V and 5 bases at J, with 12 bases between the two ends. CDR3 size: 13 residues. Germline CDR1 reads SGHTS; CDR2 reads YDEGEE. This CDR3 is CASSQLPAYGYTF. In DNA, the CDR3 is TGTGCCAGCAGCCAACTACCGGCTTATGGCTACACCTTC.